Sequencing of this TCR beta chain was carried out in a study of radiotherapy plus CTLA-4 blockade in lung cancer. Chemo-refractory metastatic non-small-cell lung cancer patients underwent focal radiation alongside CTLA-4 blockade with ipilimumab. Germline V gene sequence: CDR1 SGHTA, CDR2 FQGNSA. The V gene lost 5 bases and the J gene lost 1 base, with 19 bases spanning the gap. The CDR3 totals 17 residues. Assay used: immunoSEQ multiplex PCR; TCRdb lists only in-frame clones, some missing. This table holds some 73,000 clones, 78% found once. The source of this sequence is a human donor with non-small cell lung cancer whose response to radiotherapy plus ipilimumab could not be evaluated. Some clones in this sample may be carry-over from other donors' samples. The V and J genes are TRBV7-2 and TRBJ2-3; tentatively, D is TRBD2 (5 bases). Sequenced here: peripheral blood, sampled from a patient treated with radiotherapy plus ipilimumab. The CDR3 DNA reads as TGTGCCAGCAGCCTTGGTGGAGTAGCGTCGGGCACAGATACGCAGTATTTT. Protein sequence: CASSLGGVASGTDTQYF.